This T cell receptor beta chain emerged from a study of T cell responses to AZD1222 COVID-19 vaccine. Findings and limits, study-wide: Donors in the cohort were predominantly white British and more often female, and clonal diversity was possibly underestimated. Recipients of two AZD1222 doses showed rising Spike-specific TCR breadth and depth.

Only in-frame clones appear in the TCRdb table, and some are missing; sequencing was by immunoSEQ multiplex PCR. The sample includes some 110,000 clones, 80% to 85% of them seen just once. Points on this clone: No antigen is known for it. One end of the junction does not line up with germline, which may come from a read error.

The germline V gene has CDR1 SQVTM and CDR2 ANQGSEA. The length of the CDR3 is 10 residues. This sequence originates from an adult in good health. The chain has TRBV29-1 and TRBJ1-1; possibly TRBD1 for D (5 bases). Here the sequenced sample was peripheral blood, taken on day 0 of AZD1222 vaccination. CDR3 nucleotide sequence: TGCAGCGTTGAAGATCGGGACTGGGACTTT. Translated, it gives CSVEDRDWDF.